Reported below is one T cell receptor beta chain. This specimen comes from a study of human T cells and chemical hapten exposure. The time point here: pre-sensitization, week 0. Treatment indicated: therapeutic diphenylcyclopropenone sensitization with weekly scalp DPC. TCRdb re-called the RACE reads through MiXCR, storing one row per CDR3 protein. Among around 330,000 distinct CDR3 sequences listed, about 5% were seen once. The CDR3 sequence is 16 residues long. Germline CDR1 reads LGHNA; CDR2 reads YSLEER. Trimming pared 0 bases from V and 0 bases from J, leaving 6 bases between. The chain joins TRBV4-3 to TRBJ2-6; no clear D. The TCR was taken from a woman aged 18-29 years with alopecia areata. Some clones in this sample may be carry-over from other donors' samples. This material consisted of whole blood, taken in connection with sensitization to the hapten diphenylcyclopropenone (DPC). The CDR3: CASSQEWGSGANVLTF. In nucleotides, the CDR3 is TGCGCCAGCAGCCAAGAATGGGGCTCTGGGGCCAACGTCCTGACTTTC.